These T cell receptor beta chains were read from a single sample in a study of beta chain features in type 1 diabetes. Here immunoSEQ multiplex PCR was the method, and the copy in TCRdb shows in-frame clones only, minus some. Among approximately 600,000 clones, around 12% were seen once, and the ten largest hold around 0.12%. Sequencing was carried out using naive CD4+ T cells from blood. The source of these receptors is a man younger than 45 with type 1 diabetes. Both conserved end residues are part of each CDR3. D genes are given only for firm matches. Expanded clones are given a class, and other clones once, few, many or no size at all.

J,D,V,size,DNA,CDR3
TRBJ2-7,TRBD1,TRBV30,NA,TGTGCCTGGAGTGTGGGACAGGTTTTTCACGAGCAGTACTTC,CAWSVGQVFHEQYF
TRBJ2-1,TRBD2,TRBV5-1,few,TGCGCCAGCAGCCGCGGGACTAGCACCTTAAATGAGCAGTTCTTC,CASSRGTSTLNEQFF
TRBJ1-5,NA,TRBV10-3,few,TGTGCCATCGGAGGCGGGGTGAGTCAGCCCCAGCATTTT,CAIGGGVSQPQHF
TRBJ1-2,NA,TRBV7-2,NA,TGTGCCAGCAGCTTCACCGGAGACTATGGCTACACCTTC,CASSFTGDYGYTF
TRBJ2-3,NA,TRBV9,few,TGTGCCAGCAGCGAGGACAATCTTAACACAGATACGCAGTATTTT,CASSEDNLNTDTQYF
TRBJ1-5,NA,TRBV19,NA,TGTGCCAGTAGTGACGGTTTAGTAAGGCCCCAGCATTTT,CASSDGLVRPQHF
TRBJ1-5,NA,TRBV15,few,TGTGCCACCAGCAGAGAGGGTCCCGGGGATCAGCCCCAGCATTTT,CATSREGPGDQPQHF
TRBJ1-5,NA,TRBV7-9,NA,TGTGCCAGCGGGCAGAACAGCAATCAGCCCCAGCATTTT,CASGQNSNQPQHF
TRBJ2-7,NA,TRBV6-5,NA,TGTGCCAACGTTTACGAGCAGTACTTC,CANVYEQYF
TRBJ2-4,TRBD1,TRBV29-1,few,TGCAGCGTTGGGGGGACAGGGAACATTCAGTACTTC,CSVGGTGNIQYF
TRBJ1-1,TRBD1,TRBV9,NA,TGTGCCAGCAGCCCCGGACAGGGAGTGAACACTGAAGCTTTCTTT,CASSPGQGVNTEAFF
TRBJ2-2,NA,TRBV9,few,TGTGCCAGCAGCCAAGGGGGCACCGGGGAGCTGTTTTTT,CASSQGGTGELFF
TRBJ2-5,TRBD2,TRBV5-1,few,TGCGCCAGCAGCTTGGCCCCCATAGCGGGGGGGCATCAAGAGACCCAGTACTTC,CASSLAPIAGGHQETQYF
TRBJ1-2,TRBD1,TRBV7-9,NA,TGTGCCAGCAGCTCTCGCGGAGAGGACAGGGGACAAGGCTACACCTTC,CASSSRGEDRGQGYTF
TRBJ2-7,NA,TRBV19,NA,TGTGCCAGTAGCCCCCGGCCAGACTCCTACGAGCAGTACTTC,CASSPRPDSYEQYF
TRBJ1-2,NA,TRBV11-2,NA,TGTGCCAGCAGCTTAAAATACATGAGGGGTATCGGCTACACCTTC,CASSLKYMRGIGYTF
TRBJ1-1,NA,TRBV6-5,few,TGTGCCAGCAGTTTTTCGGGGATGAACACTGAAGCTTTCTTT,CASSFSGMNTEAFF
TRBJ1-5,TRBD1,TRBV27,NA,TGTGCCAGCAGTCTAAGACAGGGACGACAGCCCCAGCATTTT,CASSLRQGRQPQHF
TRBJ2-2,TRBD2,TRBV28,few,TGTGCCAGCAGTACTACGGCTAGCGGGAAGAGGGAGCTGTTTTTT,CASSTTASGKRELFF
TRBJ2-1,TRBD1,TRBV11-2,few,TGTGCCAGCAGCTCTTACAGGGGGCGAGGGTCCTACAATGAGCAGTTCTTC,CASSSYRGRGSYNEQFF
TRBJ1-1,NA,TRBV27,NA,TGTGCCAGCAGACCGAGAGGGGATGGAGGGACTGAAGCTTTCTTT,CASRPRGDGGTEAFF
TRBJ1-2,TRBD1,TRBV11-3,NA,TGTGCCAGCAGCTCATATCCGGGACAGTCCCGTCCGGGCCGGACCTTC,CASSSYPGQSRPGRTF
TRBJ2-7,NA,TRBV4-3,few,TGCGCCAGCAGCCAAGGAGCTATGGGCAGGGTATCCTACGAGCAGTACTTC,CASSQGAMGRVSYEQYF
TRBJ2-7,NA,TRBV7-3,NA,TGTGCCACTACAAGGAAAGGGGCTCTTCTCTACGAGCAGTACTTC,CATTRKGALLYEQYF
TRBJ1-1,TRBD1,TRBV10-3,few,TGTGCCATCAGGGGACAGTCAGGCGACACTGAAGCTTTCTTT,CAIRGQSGDTEAFF